This passage covers 32 T cell receptor beta chains from one sample sequenced in a study of T cell repertoires in cytomegalovirus infection. TCRdb used MiXCR to reprocess the reads, holding one entry per CDR3 protein. The sample lists roughly 630,000 distinct CDR3 sequences, 20% to 25% seen once, with approximately 8% in the top ten. The sequencing input was CD8+ T cells from PBMCs. Receptors were obtained from a human donor in good health (CMV status not recorded). Some clones in this sample may be carry-over from other donors' samples.

The rearrangement joins TRBV10-2 to TRBJ2-7; D ambiguous. The CDR3 contains 13 residues. In germline, CDR1 is WSHSY, CDR2 SAAADI. Trimming shortened V by 5 bases and J by 0 bases, and 8 bases separated the two germline ends. CDR3 nucleotides: TGCGCCAGCAGTTTCTCCCTCTCCTACGAGCAGTACGTC. Translated: CASSFSLSYEQYV.

The chain is built from TRBV5-1 and TRBJ1-1; 8 bases are a match to TRBD1. The CDR3 sequence is 14 residues long. Unmatched junction bases numbered 4, after V lost 0 bases and J lost 6 bases. The V gene's germline CDR1 is SGHRS and CDR2 YFSETQ. Here the CDR3 DNA reads TGCGCCAGCAGCTTGGAGGGGACAGGACCTGAAGCTTTCTTT. It codes for CASSLEGTGPEAFF.

V gene TRBV10-3 combines with J gene TRBJ1-3, with TRBD1 matching over 7 bases. CDR1 and CDR2 from the germline V gene are ENHRY and SYGVKD. Germline trimming cut 3 bases from V and 0 bases from J; bases unmatched to any gene: 5. CDR3 size: 16 residues. The CDR3 here is CAISDRTGSSGNTIYF. For the CDR3, the DNA is TGTGCCATCAGTGACCGGACAGGAAGCTCTGGAAACACCATATATTTT.

This clonotype appeared a few times. The chain links TRBV18 to TRBJ2-7; TRBD1 matches at 7 bases. Germline values: CDR1 KGHSH, CDR2 LQKENI. Trimming cost V 3 bases and J 0 bases; bases outside gene matches: 5. CDR3 length: 15 residues. In nucleotides, the CDR3 is TGTGCCAGCTCACCTAAGGACAGGAACTCCTACGAGCAGTACTTC. It encodes CASSPKDRNSYEQYF. Based on the CDR3 plus reference TRBV18 and TRBJ2-7, the full variable domain is NAGVMQNPRHLVRRRGQEARLRCSPMKGHSHVYWYRQLPEEGLKFMVYLQKENIIDESGMPKERFSAEFPKEGPSILRIQQVVRGDSAAYFCASSPKDRNSYEQYFGPGTRLTVT.

The rearrangement links TRBV20-1 to TRBJ2-7; TRBD2 might be the D (5 bases). The CDR3 sequence is 13 residues long. Germline V gene sequence: CDR1 DFQATT, CDR2 SNEGSKA (reference sequence). V lost 6 bases and J lost 1, with 13 bases in between. CDR3 in DNA: TGCAGTGCCCGGAGAGGGCTGTCCTACGAGCAGTACTTC. Residues: CSARRGLSYEQYF.

This clonotype was recorded many times. The genes are TRBV7-8 and TRBJ2-1; 9 bases agree with TRBD2. Unmatched junction bases numbered 9, after V lost 5 bases and J lost 4 bases. From germline, CDR1 is SGHVS and CDR2 FQNEAQ. CDR3 length: 16 residues. CDR3 nucleotide sequence: TGTGCCAGCAGCCCCCTTCCTAGCGGGGTGTACAATGAGCAGTTCTTC. It codes for CASSPLPSGVYNEQFF. Based on the CDR3 plus reference TRBV7-8 and TRBJ2-1, the full variable domain is GAGVSQSPRYKVAKRGQDVALRCDPISGHVSLFWYQQALGQGPEFLTYFQNEAQLDKSGLPSDRFFAERPEGSVSTLKIQRTQQEDSAVYLCASSPLPSGVYNEQFFGPGTRLTVL.

The chain carries TRBV10-3 and TRBJ1-4; D not certain. Between the trimmed V and J ends, which lost 6 bases and 1 base, there was a span of 9 bases. CDR1 is ENHRY and CDR2 is SYGVKD in the germline V gene. The CDR3 spans 14 residues. The CDR3 region is CAIRREGTNEKLFF. The CDR3 nucleotides read TGTGCCATCAGACGGGAGGGAACTAATGAAAAACTGTTTTTT.

CDR3 region: CASSLEGTGANTIYF. The CDR3 DNA reads as TGTGCCAGCAGCTTAGAAGGGACAGGAGCAAACACCATATATTTT. The chain employs TRBV7-9 and TRBJ1-3; 8 bases match TRBD1. The CDR3 loop spans 15 amino acids. Trimming removed 1 base from V and 6 bases from J; junction bases left unmatched: 5. Germline V lookup: CDR1 SEHNR, CDR2 FQNEAQ (reference sequence).

CDR3 nucleotides: TGTGCCAGCAACGGGCCTGAGCAGTTCTTC. Protein: CASNGPEQFF. The chain is built from TRBV2 and TRBJ2-1, with D unclear. CDR1 and CDR2 (germline): SNHLY, FYNNEI. V lost 7 bases to trimming and J lost 9 bases, with 7 bases between them. This CDR3 is 10 amino acids long.

This clonotype appeared a few times. J is TRBJ2-1 and V is TRBV4-3; TRBD2 might be the D (7 bases). V lost 0 bases and J lost 7, with 19 bases in between. Germline V CDR1 and CDR2: LGHNA, YSLEER. This CDR3 contains 17 residues. The CDR3 is CASSQEANRGAGNEQFF. The DNA for the CDR3 is TGCGCCAGCAGCCAAGAGGCGAACCGGGGGGCGGGAAATGAGCAGTTCTTC.

V and J are TRBV29-1 and TRBJ1-2; D is perhaps TRBD1 (6 bases). Germline CDR1 and CDR2: SQVTM and ANQGSEA. V was pared by 3 bases and J by 4 bases, with 12 bases between. The CDR3 runs to 13 residues. The DNA of the CDR3 is TGCAGCGTTGAGGCGCAGGGGACCTATGGCTACACCTTC. It translates to CSVEAQGTYGYTF.

Worth noting for this clonotype: A much larger clone lies one base from this, so it may be a read error. The chain carries TRBV27 and TRBJ2-2; D unclear. Trimming stripped 7 bases from V and 1 base from J, with 4 bases between. The CDR3 has 12 residues. CDR1 and CDR2 (germline): MNHEY, SMNVEV (reference sequence). The CDR3 spells CASIGNTGELFF. The CDR3, as DNA: TGTGCCAGCATCGGGAACACCGGGGAGCTGTTTTTT.

V is TRBV14 and J is TRBJ2-1; 11 nucleotides match TRBD2. Trimming at V came to 3 bases and at J to 5 bases, leaving 6 bases not matched to a gene. The CDR3 totals 16 residues. CDR1 and CDR2 (germline): SGHDN, FVKESK. The CDR3 sequence: CASSHLAGGSNNEQFF. CDR3 DNA sequence: TGTGCCAGCAGCCACCTAGCGGGGGGTTCCAACAATGAGCAGTTCTTC.

Only one count was recorded for this clonotype. The chain joins TRBV27 to TRBJ2-7; 9 positions agree with TRBD1. CDR3 length: 16 amino acids. Trimming took 5 bases from V and 0 from J; bases not matched to a gene: 8. The germline V gene has CDR1 MNHEY and CDR2 SMNVEV (reference sequence). The CDR3 DNA reads TGTGCCAGCAGTCATACTTGGGACAGGGCCTCCTACGAGCAGTACGTC. Amino acid sequence: CASSHTWDRASYEQYV.

As for this clonotype: A junction boundary mismatches the germline segment, possibly from a read error. V gene TRBV5-1 combines with J gene TRBJ1-1; tentatively, D is TRBD1 (5 bases). CDR1 is SGHRS, CDR2 YFSETQ, per germline. This CDR3 is 14 amino acids long. In DNA form, the CDR3 reads TGCGCCAGCAGCGAGGGACGGGGGAACGCTGAAGCTTTCTTT. Translating it yields CASSEGRGNAEAFF.

The chain carries TRBV13 and TRBJ2-5; 15 positions match TRBD2. The trim removed 5 bases at V and 5 bases at J, leaving 9 bases unmatched. CDR1 is PRHDT, CDR2 FYEKMQ, per germline (reference sequence). CDR3 length: 17 amino acids. The CDR3 region is CASSPRTSGGAGETQYF. In DNA form, the CDR3 reads TGTGCCAGCAGCCCCCGGACTAGCGGGGGGGCGGGTGAGACCCAGTACTTC.

This clonotype showed up many times. The chain carries TRBV7-2 and TRBJ2-2, with D possibly called TRBD1 or TRBD2 (5 bases each). CDR3 length: 15 residues. In germline, CDR1 is SGHTA, CDR2 FQGNSA. Trimming took 7 bases from V and 5 from J, leaving 17 bases between them. CDR3 bases: TGTGCCAGCACCTACACAACGGGGCTTACCGGGGAGCTGTTTTTT. Protein sequence: CASTYTTGLTGELFF.

There are many counts of this clonotype. This rearrangement joins TRBV7-2 to TRBJ1-5; D is perhaps TRBD1 (5 bases). Germline V gene lookup returns CDR1 SGHTA and CDR2 FQGNSA. Trimming shortened V by 4 bases and J by 5 bases, and 15 bases separated the two germline ends. The CDR3 loop spans 15 amino acids. CDR3 loop: CASSYRDPPHQPQHF. The CDR3 coding sequence is TGTGCCAGCAGCTACCGGGACCCTCCCCATCAGCCCCAGCATTTT.

The chain uses TRBV19 and TRBJ2-2; the match to TRBD2 covers 9 bases. Per germline, CDR1 LNHDA and CDR2 SQIVND (reference sequence). V was pared by 4 bases and J by 1 base, with 4 bases of the junction left unmatched. This CDR3 is built from 16 residues. CDR3 DNA: TGTGCCAGTAGTAGTAGCGGGGGATGGAACACCGGGGAGCTGTTTTTT. This codes for CASSSSGGWNTGELFF.

This clonotype has at least ten counts. This chain connects TRBV6-2 or TRBV6-3 to TRBJ2-1, with TRBD2 matching 7 bases. Germline V gene data show CDR1 as MNHEY and CDR2 as SVGEGT. The CDR3 sequence is 18 residues long. V dropped 0 bases and J dropped 2; count of bases not matched to a gene: 10. The CDR3 sequence: CASSYSLYSLAPYNEQFF. The CDR3 DNA sequence: TGTGCCAGCAGTTACTCGCTGTACTCACTAGCGCCCTACAATGAGCAGTTCTTC.

The rearrangement links TRBV4-1 to TRBJ1-1; D ambiguous. V was cut by 1 base and J by 5 bases, with 11 bases left in between. This CDR3 has 14 amino acids. Germline lookup yields CDR1 MGHRA and CDR2 YSYEKL. This CDR3 is CASSQVQDLTEAFF. In nucleotides, the CDR3 is TGCGCCAGCAGCCAAGTACAAGACTTGACTGAAGCTTTCTTT.

In its sample, this clonotype was seen many times. This chain connects TRBV12-3 or TRBV12-4 to TRBJ1-6; 8 nucleotides align to TRBD1. The CDR3 is made up of 14 amino acids. The J segment lost 9 bases and the V segment lost 4 bases, leaving 5 bases of the junction unmatched. CDR3 nucleotides: TGTGCCAGCAGTTCGGACAGGGCACTTTCACCCCTCCACTTT. Translated, it gives CASSSDRALSPLHF.

This chain joins TRBV6-6 and TRBJ2-7; 16 nucleotides line up with TRBD2. Losses at the gene ends were 5 bases for V and 6 bases for J; bases not matched to a gene: 10. CDR1 is MNHNY, CDR2 SVGAGI, per germline (reference sequence). The CDR3 length is 17 residues. Here the CDR3 reads CASSNTGTSGGAGEQYF. CDR3 coding DNA: TGTGCCAGCAGTAACACCGGGACTAGCGGGGGGGCCGGCGAGCAGTACTTC.

Only a few counts were recorded for this clonotype. The chain recombines TRBV19 with TRBJ1-5, with 8 bases fitting TRBD1. The trim removed 5 bases at V and 7 bases at J, leaving 10 bases unmatched. Germline V lookup: CDR1 LNHDA, CDR2 SQIVND (reference sequence). The CDR3 length is 15 residues. The CDR3 DNA reads TGTGCCAGTAGTCTTGGACAGGGAGGAATGCAGCCCCAGCATTTT. Translating gives CASSLGQGGMQPQHF.

The table lists this clonotype with many counts. In nucleotides, the CDR3 is TGTGCCAGCAGCTTTGCGGTGAACACTGAAGCTTTCTTT. Amino acids: CASSFAVNTEAFF. The chain uses TRBV5-8 and TRBJ1-1; D not resolved. Germline V CDR1 and CDR2: SGHTS, YDEGEE. V shed 2 bases and J shed 0 bases, with 5 bases lying between them. The CDR3 extends over 13 amino acids.

This clonotype was detected many times. The genes are TRBV7-8 and TRBJ2-1, with TRBD1 matching 7 bases. The germline V gene has CDR1 SGHVS and CDR2 FQNEAQ. Trimming at V came to 1 base and at J to 6 bases, leaving 6 bases not matched to a gene. CDR3 length: 15 residues. CDR3 bases: TGTGCCAGCAGCTTAGGGACAGGACCCACCAATGAGCAGTTCTTC. Translating it yields CASSLGTGPTNEQFF. The whole variable domain, remainder taken from reference TRBV7-8 and TRBJ2-1, is GAGVSQSPRYKVAKRGQDVALRCDPISGHVSLFWYQQALGQGPEFLTYFQNEAQLDKSGLPSDRFFAERPEGSVSTLKIQRTQQEDSAVYLCASSLGTGPTNEQFFGPGTRLTVL.

Ten or more counts support this clonotype. This chain links TRBV7-3 with TRBJ2-1; 10 bases match TRBD1. The CDR3 loop spans 16 amino acids. The V and J ends lost 2 bases and 9 bases, in that order; junction bases with no gene match: 10. Germline lookup yields CDR1 SGHTA and CDR2 FQGTGA. Written as DNA, the CDR3 is TGTGCCAGCAGCTTAGAAACGTGGACAGGGGGGAGTGAGCAGTTCTTC. Translated: CASSLETWTGGSEQFF.

The chain uses TRBV11-1 and TRBJ2-7; 9 bases are a match to TRBD1. The CDR3 loop spans 15 amino acids. With V trimmed by 1 base and J by 0 bases, 1 base remained unmatched. Germline lookup yields CDR1 SGHAT and CDR2 FQDESV (reference sequence). The chain's CDR3 is CASSLGDRVSYEQYF. The DNA for the CDR3 is TGTGCCAGCAGCTTAGGGGACAGGGTCTCCTACGAGCAGTACTTC.

The J gene is TRBJ1-2, the V gene TRBV18; 9 bases are a match to TRBD1. V was pared by 4 bases and J by 2 bases, with 11 bases of the junction left unmatched. The germline V gene encodes CDR1 KGHSH and CDR2 LQKENI. This CDR3 comprises 17 residues. The CDR3 nucleotides read TGTGCCAGCTCACAGACACAGGGGGCGAGACGGAACTATGGCTACACCTTC. As protein: CASSQTQGARRNYGYTF. The full variable domain, with the rest looked up from reference TRBV18 and TRBJ1-2, is NAGVMQNPRHLVRRRGQEARLRCSPMKGHSHVYWYRQLPEEGLKFMVYLQKENIIDESGMPKERFSAEFPKEGPSILRIQQVVRGDSAAYFCASSQTQGARRNYGYTFGSGTRLTVV.

This clonotype has a count of ten or more. The V call is TRBV7-8, the J call TRBJ2-2; D not certain. From germline, CDR1 is SGHVS and CDR2 FQNEAQ. The CDR3 length is 14 residues. V lost 1 base and J 6 bases, leaving 9 bases between the germline ends. The CDR3 DNA sequence: TGTGCCAGCAGCTTAGAAGCTGGGGCCGGGGAGCTGTTTTTT. Residues: CASSLEAGAGELFF.

The rearrangement uses TRBV19 and TRBJ1-1; D is ambiguous. The CDR3 contains 14 residues. Trimming shortened V by 7 bases and J by 2 bases, and 14 bases separated the two germline ends. Germline-derived CDR1 and CDR2 are LNHDA and SQIVND (reference sequence). CDR3 amino acids: CASTIGGFNTEAFF. The CDR3 nucleotides are TGTGCCAGTACCATTGGAGGTTTCAACACTGAAGCTTTCTTT.

The chain employs TRBV6-5 and TRBJ2-1, with TRBD2 matching over 7 bases. CDR1 is MNHEY, CDR2 SVGAGI, per germline. The trim removed 5 bases at V and 8 bases at J, leaving 6 bases unmatched. The CDR3 runs 13 residues. Here the CDR3 reads CASSPGRAHEQFF. DNA for the CDR3: TGTGCCAGCAGTCCTGGGAGGGCGCATGAGCAGTTCTTC.